This record looks at one T cell receptor (beta chain) sequence and its context. Antigen: not known. Profiled with immunoSEQ multiplex PCR; TCRdb holds only in-frame clones, not every one. This repertoire shows tens of thousands of clones, approximately 80% found once; its top ten account for approximately 2.8%. V dropped 0 bases and J dropped 4 bases, with 14 bases sitting between them. The CDR3 loop spans 16 amino acids. Germline loops: CDR1 SGDLS, CDR2 YYNGEE. This sample stems from a study of a mutant IDH1 vaccine in newly diagnosed glioma. About the research overall: Patients were started on vaccination 4-6 weeks after radiotherapy alone, or with temozolomide cycles. Mean patient age was around 40 years; approximately 62% were male and approximately 40% female.

The time point was: week 5, during vaccination. Each vaccine dose was 300 ug of mutant IDH1 20-mer peptide, with topical imiquimod. The sequence was collected from a woman aged 18-35 years with glioma. Some clones in this sample may be carry-over from other donors' samples. The chain recombines TRBV9 with TRBJ2-1, with D tentatively TRBD1 or TRBD2 (5 bases each). The sequenced sample was PBMCs, obtained from a glioma patient whose treatment included an IDH1 peptide vaccine. The CDR3 loop reads CASSVGRSWGYNEQFF. The CDR3 nucleotides read TGTGCCAGCAGCGTAGGACGAAGCTGGGGGTACAATGAGCAGTTCTTC.